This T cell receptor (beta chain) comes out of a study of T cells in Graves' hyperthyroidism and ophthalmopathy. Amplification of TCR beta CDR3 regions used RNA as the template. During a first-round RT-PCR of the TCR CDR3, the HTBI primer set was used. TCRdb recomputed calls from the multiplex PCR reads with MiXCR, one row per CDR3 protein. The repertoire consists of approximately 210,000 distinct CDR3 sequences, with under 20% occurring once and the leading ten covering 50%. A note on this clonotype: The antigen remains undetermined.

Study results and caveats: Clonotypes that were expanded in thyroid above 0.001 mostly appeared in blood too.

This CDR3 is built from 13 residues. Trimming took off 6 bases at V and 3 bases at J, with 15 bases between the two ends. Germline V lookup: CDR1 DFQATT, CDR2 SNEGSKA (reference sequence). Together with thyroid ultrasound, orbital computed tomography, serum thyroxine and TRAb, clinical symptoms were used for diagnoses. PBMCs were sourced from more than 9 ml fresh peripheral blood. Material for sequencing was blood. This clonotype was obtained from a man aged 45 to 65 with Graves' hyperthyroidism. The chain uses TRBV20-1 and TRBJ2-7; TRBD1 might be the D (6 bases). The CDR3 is CSAPSEDSYEQYF. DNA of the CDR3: TGCAGTGCCCCAAGTGAGGACAGCTACGAGCAGTACTTC.